This entry describes one TCR beta chain. Antigen: not known. TCRdb keeps only in-frame clones here, not all; method: immunoSEQ multiplex PCR. Of more than 95,000 clones in the sample, more than 70% were seen once. The data stem from a study of T cell responses to AZD1222 COVID-19 vaccine. Regarding the study as a whole: Just a handful of people given AZD1222 tested seropositive at baseline. The span of vaccine-associated CD4 TCRs extended across spike, with dominance at 160-218 and 743-854. Clonal diversity may have been underestimated in mostly white British donors. Nearly half of the spike-specific TCRs reportedly recognize variant regions that carry no mutations.

The specimen comprised peripheral blood, sampled on day 0 of AZD1222 vaccination. The clonotype comes from an adult in good health.

CDR3 sequence reads: CASSRQGDYEQYF. The CDR3 bases are TGTGCCAGCTCACGACAGGGGGATTACGAGCAGTACTTC. V gene TRBV18 combines with J gene TRBJ2-7, with TRBD1 matching over 9 bases. Germline CDR1 and CDR2: KGHSH and LQKENI. The CDR3 is made up of 13 amino acids. The trim removed 4 bases at V and 4 bases at J, leaving 2 bases unmatched.